Listed below are T cell receptor beta chains from one sample, sequenced in a study of CD8 T cells in ankylosing spondylitis. Each CDR3 protein gets one entry after TCRdb re-called the 5' RACE reads with MiXCR. This table has some 340,000 distinct CDR3 sequences, 14% to 15% appearing once. Sequencing used blood, either unsorted or a sorted T cell fraction (not recorded which). Every receptor here comes from a male donor with ankylosing spondylitis or in good health (not recorded which). Both conserved end residues are part of each CDR3. The D gene is left open where the match is weak. Not every row has a clone size; where given, it reads once, few, many or a size class.

v_call,d_call,j_call,clone_size,cdr3_nt,cdr3_aa
TRBV4-1,-,TRBJ2-7,few,TGCGCCAGCAGCCGGGACGACGGCTACGAGCAGTACTTC,CASSRDDGYEQYF
TRBV5-1,-,TRBJ1-2,many,TGCGCCAGCAGCTTGGGACCAAATCAGGATGGCTACACCTTC,CASSLGPNQDGYTF
TRBV29-1,TRBD1,TRBJ1-2,many,TGCAGCGCCCGGGACAGAGGCTACACCTTC,CSARDRGYTF
TRBV7-2,TRBD1,TRBJ2-7,-,TGTGCCAGCAGTCTCGACGGGACAGGGGGCTACGAGCAGTACTTC,CASSLDGTGGYEQYF
TRBV7-2,-,TRBJ1-2,few,TGTGCCAGCAGTACGCAGGGAGCTGACTATGGCTACACCTTC,CASSTQGADYGYTF
TRBV20-1,TRBD1,TRBJ1-5,few,TGCAGTGCTAGAGTTCGGACAGGGACAAGCAATCAGCCCCAGCATTTT,CSARVRTGTSNQPQHF
TRBV20-1,TRBD2,TRBJ2-1,-,TGCAGTGCTAGAAAGGGACTAGCGGGAGGGCCGAGTAATGAGCAGTTCTTC,CSARKGLAGGPSNEQFF
TRBV11-2,TRBD2,TRBJ2-3,-,TGTGCCAGCAGCTCTGGACTAGCGGGGGGGCCGCGCACAGATACGCAGTATTTT,CASSSGLAGGPRTDTQYF
TRBV4-1,-,TRBJ1-2,-,TGCGCCAGCAGCCAAGAAAAGGAACTGTTCTATGGCTACACCTTC,CASSQEKELFYGYTF
TRBV21-1,-,TRBJ2-7,few,TGTGCCACCTCAAGCTTCTCCTACGAGCAGTACTTC,CATSSFSYEQYF
TRBV5-1,-,TRBJ2-2,-,TGCGCCAGCAGCTTAGGGTACGGACAGGCTAGCGCCGGGGAGCTGTTTTTT,CASSLGYGQASAGELFF
TRBV27,-,TRBJ2-7,-,TGTGCCAGCAGTTTAGCGGGCTCTAGCTCCTACGAGCAGTACTTC,CASSLAGSSSYEQYF
TRBV20-1,-,TRBJ1-2,few,TGCAGTGCTTCACAGTGGGGCTACACCTTC,CSASQWGYTF
TRBV7-2,TRBD1,TRBJ1-5,-,TGTGCCAGCAGCCCCTCGGGACAGCGGTCCCAGCATTTT,CASSPSGQRSQHF
TRBV2,-,TRBJ2-1,few,TGTGCCAGCATCGAAGGGATTAATGAGCAGTTCTTC,CASIEGINEQFF
TRBV5-1,TRBD2,TRBJ2-1,-,TGCGCCAGCAGCCTCCTACTAGCGGGGGGCCACAATGAGCAGTTCTTC,CASSLLLAGGHNEQFF
TRBV5-1,TRBD1,TRBJ1-2,few,TGCGCCAGCAGCTTGGTGACAGGGGGCTATGGCTACACCTTC,CASSLVTGGYGYTF
TRBV3-1,-,TRBJ2-7,-,TGTGCCAGCAGCCAAGTCCCAGGGATCATCAACGAGCAGTACTTC,CASSQVPGIINEQYF
TRBV12-5,-,TRBJ1-1,few,TGTGCTAGTGGTTTGGTCCGGGGGCGTGGGAACACTGAAGCTTTCTTT,CASGLVRGRGNTEAFF
TRBV5-4,-,TRBJ1-2,few,TGTGCCAGCAGCTTGGACAGTCGACCTTATGGCTACACCTTC,CASSLDSRPYGYTF
TRBV15,-,TRBJ2-1,few,TGTGCCACCAGCAATCTGCCTTGGGGTGAGCAGTTCTTC,CATSNLPWGEQFF
TRBV7-9,TRBD2,TRBJ2-1,many,TGTGCCAGCAGCGTAGGGATAGCGGGAGTGAGGGACAATGAGCAGTTCTTC,CASSVGIAGVRDNEQFF
TRBV14,-,TRBJ1-2,few,TGTGCCAGCAGCCGGAACAACTATGGCTACACCTTC,CASSRNNYGYTF
TRBV6-5,-,TRBJ1-1,once,TGTGCCATGAGGAACAGCGCTTTCTTT,CAMRNSAFF
TRBV12-3/TRBV12-4,-,TRBJ2-7,many,TGTGCCAGTAAATCGGTCGCCGGTGGGGACAAGTTGATATTC,CASKSVAGGDKLIF
TRBV27,-,TRBJ1-1,-,TGTGCCAGCAGCCGCGGGGTCACTGAAGCTTTCTTT,CASSRGVTEAFF
TRBV6-5,-,TRBJ2-5,-,TGTGCCAGCAGTTACCGGCGAGATTACCAAGAGACCCAGTACTTC,CASSYRRDYQETQYF
TRBV6-1,-,TRBJ2-6,few,TGTGCCAGCAGTGCGGTGGCTGGGGCCAACGTCCTGACTTTC,CASSAVAGANVLTF
TRBV4-1,TRBD2,TRBJ2-1,once,TGCGCCAGCAGCTTCCGGACTAGCGGCTTTTACAATGAGCAGTTCTTC,CASSFRTSGFYNEQFF
TRBV20-1,-,TRBJ1-5,many,TGCAGTGCTGGGCGTGTGGGCAATCAGCCCCAGCATTTT,CSAGRVGNQPQHF
TRBV12-3/TRBV12-4,-,TRBJ2-5,-,TGTGCCAGCGGATACAGGGTAGAGACCCAGTACTTC,CASGYRVETQYF
TRBV7-2,-,TRBJ1-5,many,TGTGCCAGCAGTCCGGACAGTTCCAATCAGCCCCAGCATTTT,CASSPDSSNQPQHF
TRBV12-3/TRBV12-4,-,TRBJ2-5,few,TGTGCCAGCAGTTTGGCTGCGCGGGTCGAGACCCAGTACTTC,CASSLAARVETQYF